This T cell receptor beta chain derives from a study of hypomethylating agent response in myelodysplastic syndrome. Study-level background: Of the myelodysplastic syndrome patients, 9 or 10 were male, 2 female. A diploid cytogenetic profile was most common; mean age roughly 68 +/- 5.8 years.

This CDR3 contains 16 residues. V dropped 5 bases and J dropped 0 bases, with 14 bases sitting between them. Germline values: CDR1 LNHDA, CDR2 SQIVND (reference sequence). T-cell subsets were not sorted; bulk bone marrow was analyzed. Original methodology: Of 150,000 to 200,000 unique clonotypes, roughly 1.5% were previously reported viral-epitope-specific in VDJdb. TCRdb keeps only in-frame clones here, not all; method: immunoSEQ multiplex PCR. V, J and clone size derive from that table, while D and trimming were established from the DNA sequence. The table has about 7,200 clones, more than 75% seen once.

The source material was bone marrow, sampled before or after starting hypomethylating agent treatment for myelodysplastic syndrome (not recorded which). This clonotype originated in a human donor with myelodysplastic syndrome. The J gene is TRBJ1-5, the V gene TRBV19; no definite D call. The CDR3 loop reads CASSPAIVYSNQPQHF. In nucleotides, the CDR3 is TGTGCCAGTAGTCCCGCCATAGTCTATAGCAATCAGCCCCAGCATTTT. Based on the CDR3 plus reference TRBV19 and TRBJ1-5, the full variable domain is DGGITQSPKYLFRKEGQNVTLSCEQNLNHDAMYWYRQDPGQGLRLIYYSQIVNDFQKGDIAEGYSVSREKKESFPLTVTSAQKNPTAFYLCASSPAIVYSNQPQHFGDGTRLSIL.